The entry that follows covers one T cell receptor beta chain sequence. The specificity of this receptor is unknown. No much larger clone exists at a distance of one base, and base qualities are not known. Library generation was performed with the immunoSEQ multiplex PCR assay. For the multiplex PCR, a mixture combining 60 forward primers for TCR Vbeta segments and 13 reverse primers for TCR Jbeta segments was used. A multiplex PCR assay on genomic DNA amplified the CDR3 region of rearranged TCR beta genes. On the Illumina HiSeq System, the amplified TCR beta libraries were sequenced as 87-base-pair reads. In the source study's methods: In a later analysis, tens of millions of unique TCR beta chains were counted across the approximately 620 repertoires, and around 11 million of these chains were shared by at least two donors. A nearest-neighbor algorithm error-corrected the raw reads and collapsed the reads into unique sequences, merging closely related sequences to remove PCR and sequencing errors. To assign V, D and J gene segments, CDR3 sequences were aligned to IMGT reference sequences. For a sequence to be retained, a match of at least six nucleotides was required to both a V gene segment and a J gene segment. Rearrangements were called productive when the CDR3 lacked stop codons and stayed in frame with V and J; all others were non-productive. Following IMGT convention, CDR3 was defined as the stretch from the second conserved V-encoded cysteine to the conserved J-encoded phenylalanine. Sequences without an unambiguous match to a single V gene segment were excluded from the earlier analysis of a few hundred of the donors. An earlier analysis of 587 of the donors classified V segments as functional when productive rearrangements were above 56.7% and as segregating when the standard deviation between donors was above 5%. To diagnose cytomegalovirus status from the catalog of TCR beta chain sequences, a statistical classification framework was built. A later analysis assigned V and J genes by comparing TCR nucleotide sequences with IMGT/GENE-DB human TR gene sequences. The TCRdist pipeline was used in a later analysis to assign CDR3 sequences and most-parsimonious VDJ recombination scenarios. A later analysis defined each TCR beta chain by its CDR3 amino acid sequence plus V-gene family, and excluded reads lacking a unique V-gene family. To address suspected cross-contamination and a sequencing artifact, a later analysis removed approximately 600 highly shared, low-generation-probability nucleotide sequences. In a later analysis, a clonal expansion index for each public chain was calculated from normalized within-repertoire ranks of inferred template counts. Generation probabilities in a later analysis came from a VDJ recombination model fitted to out-of-frame rearrangements, and those results were checked against IGoR. In a later analysis, TCR-TCR, TCR-HLA and TCR-CMV co-occurrence was scored with hypergeometric tests, and a repertoire-size bias correction was applied to TCR pairs. False discovery rates were estimated in a later analysis by permuting HLA or CMV assignments 20 times. In a later analysis, co-occurring TCRs were grouped with DBSCAN, and TCRdist sequence similarity was added when clustering was performed within HLA-allele-positive subsets. Repertoires with fewer than 30,000 or more than 120,000 public chains, plus five repertoires with anomalous nucleotide sharing, were excluded from co-occurrence clustering. TCRdb took this table from immuneACCESS and kept in-frame rearrangements with V and J called. Such tables lack part of the clones; where checked against another copy, unresolved V genes explain under half of the gap, and the rest is unexplained. The V and J calls and the clone size are those of that table, but D and trimming were determined from the DNA. The sample data list roughly 190,000 clones, and roughly 78% of these were observed just once. About 1.4% of the sample comes from the top ten.

From its cysteine to its phenylalanine, the CDR3 spans 13 amino acids. This entry keeps only the CDR3 DNA: 39 bases, framed from base 1. V loses 2 bases of germline sequence and J loses 5 bases, and the interval between the two ends is 8 bases. Reading the germline V gene (reference sequence) gives CDR1 SGHKS and CDR2 YYEKEE. In total, approximately 610 healthy bone marrow donors made up the cohort. Cohort members were all nominally healthy when sampled, although unrecorded immune exposures were likely present. The donor tested CMV seropositive and was one of the 289 seropositive cohort members. A peripheral blood sample was collected from each donor, and TCR beta sequencing was performed on peripheral blood mononuclear cells. The Qiagen DNeasy Blood Extraction Kit was used to extract genomic DNA from the blood cell samples. The data are from a study of cytomegalovirus exposure and HLA in healthy donors (dated by TCRdb to about 2017). Regarding the study in general: An earlier analysis of more than 550 of the donors reported approximately 280 Gb of sequence data and around 110 million unique TCR beta sequences obtained from about 179 million T cells. About 300 gigabases of sequencing data and 78 million or so unique TCR sequences were included in an early release covering around 600 HLA-typed donors. Among the roughly 400 genotyped donors, around 81% belonged to the genetic ancestry cluster associated with self-reported Caucasian donors. The study aimed to test whether signatures of past pathogen exposure could be identified by cataloging public T cell receptors. Using immunosequencing, the study profiled T cell repertoires from approximately 700 subjects and related those repertoires to cytomegalovirus serostatus. Besides the first cohort of around 670 subjects, a separate validation cohort made up of about 120 different subjects was used. The study combined high-throughput TCR immunosequencing, statistical association of individual TCRs with disease status, and machine learning to predict cytomegalovirus infection status. A later analysis re-examined previously published TCR beta repertoires from more than 600 donors and added high-resolution HLA genotyping to investigate patterns of TCR occurrence. Rather than drawing on any new phenotypic data, the later analysis identified candidate immune exposures from TCR beta sequences and the way those sequences occurred across donors. In an earlier analysis of about 590 of the donors, high-throughput TCR beta sequencing was used to judge whether each TCR beta V gene segment behaved as functional or pseudogenic. Alongside the repertoire data, information on donor age, sex, ethnicity and CMV serostatus was compiled. Genome-wide SNP genotypes for about 55% of the roughly 670 donors were used in a later genetic analysis, which treated that subset as a discovery cohort. All discovery cohort repertoires had been generated using a single sequencing platform. Both class I and class II loci were covered by HLA typing, at four-digit resolution. The number of donors typed differed by locus, with about 629-630 for A, B, C, DRB1 and DQB1, approximately 500 for DQA1, 600 to 610 for DPA1, and around 460 for DPB1. Because of strong linkage in the cohort, four or five DR-DQ haplotypes were treated as single units for association and clustering. Among roughly 400 genotyped donors of the cohort, an average of around 220,000 unique TCR beta nucleotide sequences was sequenced per donor, of which 15% to 20% were non-productive.

On the study overall, not on this receptor specifically: Linkage disequilibrium might explain the correlated functional status among segregating V segments, but an unknown experimental factor could not be ruled out. The sequencing pipeline was judged likely to have produced a cluster of highly shared sequence variants as a technical artifact. The authors suggested that the approach could potentially be generalized to other disease states and immunological phenotypes. In this cohort, only TCR beta chains were sequenced, and detectable features were limited by the absence of alpha or paired-chain data. Some IMGT-functional V segments, including TRBV6-2 and TRBV6-3, could not be told apart with the 87-base-pair reads, so those segments were excluded. The only immune exposure information available for the cohort was CMV serostatus. In a later analysis, HLA-associated TCR beta chains were found to be more clonally expanded and to have lower generation probabilities than equally common non-associated chains. At a false discovery rate of 0.05, a later analysis linked under 20,000 TCR beta sequences to specific HLA alleles. Strong co-occurrence of HLA alleles, especially DR and DQ, made assigning TCR associations to individual alleles difficult. The earlier analysis of approximately 590 of the donors excluded some 15 rarely observed V segments, including chromosome 9 orphons, because counts were too low. In a later analysis, several top co-occurrence clusters were reported to appear linked to parvovirus B19, influenza, CMV and Epstein-Barr virus. Presence/absence analyses assumed roughly uniform sequencing depth across donors, an assumption that may not hold. A further reported finding was that TCR beta sequences accurately predicted the HLA-A and HLA-B alleles for most subjects in the first cohort. A later analysis found that most CMV-associated TCR beta chains appeared HLA-restricted, with HLA associations seemingly driven largely by CMV exposure. Most TCR sequences were observed very rarely across donors, whereas some public TCRs were present in many individuals. According to a later genetic analysis, donors in an Asian-associated ancestry cluster had fewer N-insertions in productive TCRs than the roughly 700-donor mean. In the study, around 160 TCR beta chains were listed as associated with cytomegalovirus. In vitro tests confirmed that a few of the cytomegalovirus-associated TCR beta chains recognize cytomegalovirus antigens. Because some donors lacked HLA typing at each locus, the association tests relied only on the typed subset. Cytomegalovirus status was reported to be diagnosed by the classifier with high specificity and sensitivity in both the original and validation cohorts. In a later analysis, TCR association rates were found to vary across HLA loci, with the most associated TCRs seen for DRB1 alleles and the fewest for HLA-C alleles. Broadly in line with IMGT annotations, most TCR beta V segments showed up in productive rearrangements about 87% or about 30% of the time in an earlier analysis of several hundred of the donors. An association between a missense DCLRE1C variant and V-gene and J-gene trimming of TCR beta chains was found in a later genetic analysis and replicated in an independent cohort.

The sequence links TRBV5-5 to TRBJ1-5; no D gene call is confident. This sequence originates from a girl between 10 and 17 years old in good health and CMV-seropositive. Material for sequencing was PBMCs. The CDR3 region: CASSLLWDQPQHF. The nucleotides are TGTGCCAGCAGCTTACTATGGGATCAGCCCCAGCATTTT.